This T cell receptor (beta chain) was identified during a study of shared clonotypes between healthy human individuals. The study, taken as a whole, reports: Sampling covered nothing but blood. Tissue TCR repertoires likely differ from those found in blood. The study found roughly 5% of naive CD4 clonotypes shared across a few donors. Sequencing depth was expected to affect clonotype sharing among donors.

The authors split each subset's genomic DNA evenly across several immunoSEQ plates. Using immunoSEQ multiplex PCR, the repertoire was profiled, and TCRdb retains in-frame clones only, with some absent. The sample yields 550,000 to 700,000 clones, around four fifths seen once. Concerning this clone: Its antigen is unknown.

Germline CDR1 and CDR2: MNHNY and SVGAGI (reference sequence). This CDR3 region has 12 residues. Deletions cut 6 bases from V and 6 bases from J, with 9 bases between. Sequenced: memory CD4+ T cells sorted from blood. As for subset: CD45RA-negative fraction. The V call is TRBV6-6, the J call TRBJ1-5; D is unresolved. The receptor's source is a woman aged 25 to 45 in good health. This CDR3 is CASSSPPQPQHF. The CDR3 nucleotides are TGTGCCAGCAGCTCACCACCTCAGCCCCAGCATTTT.